Shown below are 29 T cell receptor beta chains from a single sample sequenced in a study of T cells after yellow fever vaccination. A single record per CDR3 protein comes from TCRdb applying MiXCR to the 5' RACE reads. This repertoire shows a few hundred thousand distinct CDR3 sequences, 6.2% found once; its top ten account for over 14%. The material sequenced was PBMCs, taken 5 days after the yellow fever booster vaccination. These receptors originate from a man between 25 and 39 years old who received the YFV17D yellow fever vaccine.

The V call is TRBV20-1, the J call TRBJ2-7, with D possibly matching TRBD2 (5 bases). Trimming pared 3 bases from V and 0 bases from J, leaving 12 bases between. Germline CDR1 DFQATT, CDR2 SNEGSKA (reference sequence). The CDR3 length is 14 residues. In nucleotides, the CDR3 is TGCAGTGCTAGCAGGACGGGAAGCTCCTACGAGCAGTACTTC. It yields the protein CSASRTGSSYEQYF.

This chain links TRBV20-1 with TRBJ2-5; 12 nucleotides match TRBD1. Germline-derived CDR1 and CDR2 are DFQATT and SNEGSKA (reference sequence). J gave up 5 bases and V 3 bases, and 7 bases lay outside the gene matches. The CDR3 sequence is 15 residues long. CDR3 region: CSARPGQGAGETQYF. In DNA form, the CDR3 reads TGCAGTGCTAGGCCGGGACAGGGGGCTGGGGAGACCCAGTACTTC.

There are many counts of this clonotype. V and J are TRBV6-1 and TRBJ2-1; possible D gene TRBD2, 5 bases. This CDR3 has 16 amino acids. V was trimmed by 7 bases and J by 4 bases, leaving 20 bases between them. Germline CDR1 and CDR2: MNHNS and SASEGT. CDR3 in DNA: TGTGCCAGCAAGTCCCCCCTAGCCCTCCTTTACAATGAGCAGTTCTTC. Its translation: CASKSPLALLYNEQFF.

This clonotype was observed many times. One junction end does not reproduce the germline sequence, and a read error may be involved. The rearrangement uses TRBV7-2 and TRBJ2-1; D possibly corresponds to TRBD2 (6 bases). Germline assignment: CDR1 SGHTA and CDR2 FQGNSA. The CDR3 is made up of 15 amino acids. Here the CDR3 DNA reads TGTGCCAGCAGTTTAGACCAGGGAGGCTACAATGAGCAGTTCTTC. Protein sequence: CASSLDQGGYNEQFF.

The chain employs TRBV5-6 and TRBJ2-7; maybe TRBD1 (5 bases). Germline CDR1 reads SGHDT; CDR2 reads YYEEEE. Trimming cost V 1 base and J 3 bases, with 11 bases left between them. CDR3 size: 14 residues. CDR3 coding DNA: TGTGCCAGCAGCTTGAAGGGGTTGGGCTACGAGCAGTACTTC. It translates to CASSLKGLGYEQYF.

This clonotype was recorded a few times. V usage is TRBV30 and J usage is TRBJ2-1; 10 nucleotides align to TRBD2. The CDR3 totals 13 residues. In germline, CDR1 is GTSNPN, CDR2 SVGIG (reference sequence). V lost 1 base, J lost 9 bases, and 3 bases stayed unmatched. The CDR3 spells CAWSGLAGGEQFF. CDR3 nucleotide sequence: TGTGCCTGGAGTGGACTAGCGGGTGGTGAGCAGTTCTTC.

Only a few counts were recorded for this clonotype. This rearrangement joins TRBV18 to TRBJ2-7; D is tentatively TRBD1 or TRBD2 (5 bases each). The germline V and J ends were trimmed by 3 bases and 4 bases, with 16 bases remaining between them. The V gene's germline CDR1 is KGHSH and CDR2 LQKENI. The CDR3 is 15 amino acids. The CDR3 region has the DNA TGTGCCAGCTCACCGGGTCTCAGGGAGAGGTACGAGCAGTACTTC. Translating it yields CASSPGLRERYEQYF.

This clonotype has ten or more counts. The chain employs TRBV21-1 and TRBJ1-1. TRBV21-1 is a pseudogene. The CDR3 loop spans 15 amino acids. The CDR3 nucleotides read TGTGCCAGCAGCAAAAGGAACGAGGTCGGAACTGAAGCTTTCTTT. Residues: CASSKRNEVGTEAFF.

The V gene is TRBV20-1, the J gene TRBJ2-3; 10 nucleotides match TRBD1. The CDR3 contains 15 residues. Germline lookup yields CDR1 DFQATT and CDR2 SNEGSKA (reference sequence). The junction had 5 bases not matched to a gene; V was cut back by 0 bases and J by 5 bases. CDR3 DNA sequence: TGCAGTGCTAGAGATAGACAGGGGGCGGTAGATACGCAGTATTTT. Protein sequence: CSARDRQGAVDTQYF.

This clonotype was picked up many times. The chain joins TRBV5-6 to TRBJ2-4; 8 nucleotides match TRBD2. V lost 3 bases and J lost 0; bases outside the gene matches: 8. The length of the CDR3 is 17 residues. Germline V gene data show CDR1 as SGHDT and CDR2 as YYEEEE. The CDR3 sequence: CASSSGGQGLAKNIQYF. In DNA form, the CDR3 reads TGTGCCAGCAGCTCGGGGGGGCAGGGTCTAGCCAAAAACATTCAGTACTTC.

This rearrangement joins TRBV12-3 or TRBV12-4 to TRBJ2-7, with D perhaps matching TRBD2 (6 bases). The CDR3 covers 14 residues. V lost 3 bases, J lost 1 base, and 10 bases lay in between. For the CDR3, the DNA is TGTGCCAGCAGTTTTTGGGAGGCGTCCTACGAGCAGTACTTC. Its protein is CASSFWEASYEQYF.

The chain combines TRBV19 with TRBJ1-5; maybe TRBD1 (6 bases). Per the germline V gene, CDR1 is LNHDA and CDR2 is SQIVND (reference sequence). Trimming shortened V by 7 bases and J by 3 bases, and 19 bases separated the two germline ends. The CDR3 is 16 amino acids. CDR3 nucleotides: TGTGCCAGTAACACTAACAGGGAGGATCTCAATCAGCCCCAGCATTTT. Translated, it gives CASNTNREDLNQPQHF.

This chain joins TRBV20-1 and TRBJ1-1; TRBD1 might be the D (6 bases). V lost 5 bases, J lost 7 bases, and 11 bases lay in between. This CDR3 region has 11 residues. Germline lookup yields CDR1 DFQATT and CDR2 SNEGSKA (reference sequence). The CDR3 reads CSALRTVEAFF. CDR3 in DNA: TGCAGTGCTCTCCGGACAGTTGAAGCTTTCTTT.

The chain couples TRBV6-5 to TRBJ2-2; D is unresolved. V was shortened by 7 bases and J by 4 bases, with 16 bases between the two germline ends. CDR1 MNHEY and CDR2 SVGAGI come from the germline V gene. The CDR3 contains 15 residues. The DNA of the CDR3 is TGTGCCAGCACGTTGGACCCCCATGGCACCGGGGAGCTGTTTTTT. It yields the protein CASTLDPHGTGELFF.

This clonotype occurred many times. The chain couples TRBV7-2 to TRBJ2-3; D possibly matches TRBD1 or TRBD2 (5 bases each). V lost 4 bases and J 4 bases, leaving 15 bases between the germline ends. This CDR3 is 15 amino acids long. Germline-derived CDR1 and CDR2 are SGHTA and FQGNSA. The CDR3 region has the DNA TGTGCCAGCAGCTCCCCCTGGGACCTAGCAGATACGCAGTATTTT. Translation gives CASSSPWDLADTQYF.

This clonotype was counted only a few times. The chain couples TRBV20-1 to TRBJ2-1; no clear D. Germline CDR1 reads DFQATT; CDR2 reads SNEGSKA (reference sequence). The CDR3 is 16 residues long. Trimming removed 6 bases at V and 5 bases at J, with 23 bases between. The CDR3 loop is CSAPRARPTQDNEQFF. The CDR3 nucleotides are TGCAGTGCCCCGAGAGCGAGACCTACACAAGACAATGAGCAGTTCTTC.

This clonotype was observed at least ten times. The CDR3 spells CASSYSTVGSGNTIYF. The CDR3 bases are TGTGCCAGCAGTTACTCGACAGTAGGCTCTGGAAACACCATATATTTT. The rearrangement links TRBV6-5 to TRBJ1-3, with D possibly being TRBD1 (5 bases). With 0 bases removed from V and 0 bases from J, the gap between germline ends came to 9 bases. The germline CDR1 and CDR2 sequences are MNHEY and SVGAGI. The CDR3 extends over 16 amino acids.

This clonotype was detected many times. The genes are TRBV27 and TRBJ2-5, with D possibly called TRBD1 or TRBD2 (6 bases each). V shed 6 bases and J shed 1 base, with 18 bases lying between them. The CDR3 is 16 residues long. CDR1 MNHEY and CDR2 SMNVEV come from the germline V gene (reference sequence). The DNA for the CDR3 is TGTGCCAGCAGACTAAACACAGGGAGGTCCCAAGAGACCCAGTACTTC. Encoded protein: CASRLNTGRSQETQYF.

The chain has TRBV20-1 and TRBJ2-1; 8 positions match TRBD1. Germline loops: CDR1 DFQATT, CDR2 SNEGSKA (reference sequence). With V trimmed by 3 bases and J by 15 bases, 19 bases remained unmatched. This CDR3 has 15 residues. Here the CDR3 reads CSASLTGTGFVRLFF. As DNA, the CDR3 is TGCAGTGCTAGCCTGACCGGGACAGGTTTTGTACGGCTGTTCTTC.

Concerning this clonotype itself: Germline and junction disagree at one end, which may indicate a read error. The chain recombines TRBV11-2 with TRBJ2-1; D assignment may be TRBD1 or TRBD2 (5 bases each). CDR1 is SGHAT and CDR2 is FQNNGV in the germline V gene. The CDR3 covers 16 residues. CDR3 DNA: TGTGCCAGCAACTTAGACAGCGGAAGCTCCTACAATGAGCAGTTCTTC. Translating it yields CASNLDSGSSYNEQFF.

This chain uses TRBV5-4 with TRBJ2-3; 9 nucleotides agree with TRBD1. This CDR3 has 14 amino acids. CDR1 and CDR2 from the germline V gene are SGHNT and YYREEE (reference sequence). Unmatched junction bases numbered 9, after V lost 4 bases and J lost 9 bases. This CDR3 reads CASSRGQGEDTQYF. CDR3 DNA: TGTGCCAGCAGCAGGGGACAGGGAGAGGACACGCAGTATTTT.

This clonotype has at least ten counts. The chain combines TRBV18 with TRBJ2-3; no reliable D call. This CDR3 is 15 amino acids long. Trimming took off 0 bases at V and 6 bases at J, with 13 bases between the two ends. Germline V gene lookup returns CDR1 KGHSH and CDR2 LQKENI. The CDR3 here is CASSPPGYSVDTQYF. The CDR3 region has the DNA TGTGCCAGCTCACCACCTGGTTACTCGGTGGATACGCAGTATTTT.

This clonotype appeared many times. The genes are TRBV21-1 and TRBJ2-6; the table's D gene call, TRBD1, was not cross checked with the DNA. TRBV21-1 is annotated as a pseudogene. The CDR3 is 18 amino acids. The CDR3 protein is CASSKADRGESGANVLTF. The CDR3 DNA follows: TGTGCCAGCAGCAAAGCGGACAGGGGGGAATCTGGGGCCAACGTCCTGACTTTC.

The J gene is TRBJ2-2, the V gene TRBV28; tentatively, D is TRBD2 (6 bases). Germline CDR1 MDHEN, CDR2 SYDVKM. The CDR3 consists of 12 residues. Trimming shortened V by 2 bases and J by 8 bases, and 6 bases separated the two germline ends. This CDR3 reads CASSLRGGELFF. As DNA, the CDR3 is TGTGCCAGCAGTTTACGGGGGGGGGAGCTGTTTTTT.

Of note for this clonotype: A junction end diverges from the germline sequence, so it may reflect a read error. The chain links TRBV2 to TRBJ2-5; 12 nucleotides line up with TRBD1. Germline CDR1 SNHLY, CDR2 FYNNEI. CDR3 size: 18 residues. CDR3 sequence reads: CACSFWDRGPESQETQYF. As DNA, the CDR3 is TGTGCCTGCAGTTTTTGGGACAGGGGGCCGGAGAGCCAAGAGACCCAGTACTTC.

The sample holds many counts of this clonotype. This rearrangement joins TRBV20-1 to TRBJ2-7, with 7 nucleotides matching TRBD1. The germline V gene encodes CDR1 DFQATT and CDR2 SNEGSKA (reference sequence). The trim removed 4 bases at V and 3 bases at J, leaving 9 bases unmatched. The CDR3 contains 14 residues. The CDR3 sequence is CSAKKGASLYEQYF. The CDR3 DNA reads TGCAGTGCTAAAAAGGGGGCTTCGCTCTACGAGCAGTACTTC.

This clonotype occurred many times. The chain joins TRBV18 to TRBJ2-1, with D hard to call. Deletions cut 4 bases from V and 8 bases from J, with 12 bases between. Germline V gene data show CDR1 as KGHSH and CDR2 as LQKENI. This CDR3 comprises 13 residues. This CDR3 reads CASSQGLGDEQFF. Written as DNA, the CDR3 is TGTGCCAGCTCACAAGGGCTTGGCGATGAGCAGTTCTTC.

There are a few counts of this clonotype. The rearrangement joins TRBV29-1 to TRBJ2-1; 11 positions agree with TRBD2. The V and J ends lost 5 bases and 6 bases, in that order; junction bases with no gene match: 6. This CDR3 comprises 14 residues. Germline CDR1 reads SQVTM; CDR2 reads ANQGSEA. The CDR3 spells CSVLAGGRGNEQFF. The DNA of the CDR3 is TGCAGCGTTCTAGCGGGAGGAAGAGGCAATGAGCAGTTCTTC.

This clonotype was detected only a few times. The chain couples TRBV20-1 to TRBJ2-1; no clear D. This CDR3 is built from 11 residues. The V end lost 5 bases, the J end lost 8 bases, and 10 bases lay between the germline ends. Germline assignment: CDR1 DFQATT and CDR2 SNEGSKA (reference sequence). The CDR3 here is CSAEVGDEQFF. The CDR3 nucleotides read TGCAGTGCTGAGGTCGGCGATGAGCAGTTCTTC.